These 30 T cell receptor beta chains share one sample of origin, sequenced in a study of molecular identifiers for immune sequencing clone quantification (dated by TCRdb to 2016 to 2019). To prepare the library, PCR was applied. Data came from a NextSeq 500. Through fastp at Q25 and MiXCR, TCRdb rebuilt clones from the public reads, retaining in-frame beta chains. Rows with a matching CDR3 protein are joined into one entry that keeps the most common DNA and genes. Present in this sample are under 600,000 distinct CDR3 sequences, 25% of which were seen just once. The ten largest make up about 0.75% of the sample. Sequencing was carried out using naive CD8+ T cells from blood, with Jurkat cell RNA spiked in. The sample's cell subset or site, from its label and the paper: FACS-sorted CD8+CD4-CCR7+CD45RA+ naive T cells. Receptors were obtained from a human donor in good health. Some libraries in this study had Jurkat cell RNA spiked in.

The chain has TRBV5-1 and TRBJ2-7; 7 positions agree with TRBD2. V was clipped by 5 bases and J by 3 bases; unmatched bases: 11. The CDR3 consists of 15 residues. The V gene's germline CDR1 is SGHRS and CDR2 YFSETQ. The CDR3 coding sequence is TGCGCCAGCAGTTCGGGACCGGGAGGAGGCTACGAGCAGTACTTC. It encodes CASSSGPGGGYEQYF.

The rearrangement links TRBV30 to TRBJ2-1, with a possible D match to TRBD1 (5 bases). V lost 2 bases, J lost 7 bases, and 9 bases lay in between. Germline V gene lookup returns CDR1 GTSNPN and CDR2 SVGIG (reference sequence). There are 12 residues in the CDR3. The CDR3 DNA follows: TGTGCCTGGAGTAAGCAGGGTAATGAGCAGTTCTTC. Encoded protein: CAWSKQGNEQFF.

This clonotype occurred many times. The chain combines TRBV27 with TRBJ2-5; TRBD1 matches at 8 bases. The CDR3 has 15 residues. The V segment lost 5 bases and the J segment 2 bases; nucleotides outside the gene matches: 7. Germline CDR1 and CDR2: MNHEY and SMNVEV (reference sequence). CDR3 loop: CASSISYRGQETQYF. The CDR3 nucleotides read TGTGCCAGCAGTATCTCCTACAGGGGGCAAGAGACCCAGTACTTC.

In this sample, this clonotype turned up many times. CDR3: CASSYSGPSNEKLFF. CDR3 DNA: TGTGCCAGCAGTTACTCAGGCCCGAGTAATGAAAAACTGTTTTTT. The rearrangement uses TRBV6-5 and TRBJ1-4; D gene unclear. The CDR3 has 15 residues. Trimming took off 0 bases at V and 4 bases at J, with 9 bases between the two ends. Germline CDR1 MNHEY, CDR2 SVGAGI.

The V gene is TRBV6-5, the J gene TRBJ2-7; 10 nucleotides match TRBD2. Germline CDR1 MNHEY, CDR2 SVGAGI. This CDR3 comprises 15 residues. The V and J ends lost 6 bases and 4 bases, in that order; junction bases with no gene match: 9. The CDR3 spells CASSPGSSGSYEQYF. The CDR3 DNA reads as TGTGCCAGCAGCCCTGGGTCTAGCGGGAGTTACGAGCAGTACTTC.

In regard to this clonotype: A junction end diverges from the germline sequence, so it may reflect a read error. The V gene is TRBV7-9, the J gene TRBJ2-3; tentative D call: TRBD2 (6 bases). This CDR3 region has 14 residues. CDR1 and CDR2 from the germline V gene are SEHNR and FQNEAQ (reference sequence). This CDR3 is CANSRWGETDTQYF. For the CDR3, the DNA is TGTGCCAACAGCCGCTGGGGGGAGACAGATACGCAGTATTTT.

CDR3 protein: CASSLGSRGSGYTF. The CDR3 DNA sequence: TGTGCCAGCAGCCTGGGGAGCAGGGGCAGTGGCTACACCTTC. The V call is TRBV12-3 or TRBV12-4, the J call TRBJ1-2, with D possibly TRBD1 on 6 matching bases. V was shortened by 6 bases and J by 7 bases, with 18 bases between the two germline ends. This CDR3 has 14 amino acids.

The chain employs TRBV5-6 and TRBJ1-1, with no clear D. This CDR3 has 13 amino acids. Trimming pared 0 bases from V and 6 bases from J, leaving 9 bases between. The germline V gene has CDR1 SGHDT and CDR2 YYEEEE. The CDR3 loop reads CASSLAVGAEAFF. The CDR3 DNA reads TGTGCCAGCAGCTTGGCCGTCGGGGCTGAAGCTTTCTTT.

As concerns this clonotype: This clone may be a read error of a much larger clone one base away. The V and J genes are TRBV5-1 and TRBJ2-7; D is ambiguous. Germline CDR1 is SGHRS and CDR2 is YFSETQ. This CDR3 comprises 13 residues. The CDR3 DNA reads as TGCGCCAGCAGCTTTATGGGCTCCCACGAGCAGTACTTC. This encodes CASSFMGSHEQYF.

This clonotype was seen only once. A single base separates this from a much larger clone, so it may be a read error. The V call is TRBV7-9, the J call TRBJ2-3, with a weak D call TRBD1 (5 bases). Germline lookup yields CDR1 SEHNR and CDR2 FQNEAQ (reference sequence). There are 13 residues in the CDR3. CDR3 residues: CASSLGQLDTQDF. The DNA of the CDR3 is TGTGCCAGCAGCTTAGGACAGCTCGATACGCAGGATTTT.

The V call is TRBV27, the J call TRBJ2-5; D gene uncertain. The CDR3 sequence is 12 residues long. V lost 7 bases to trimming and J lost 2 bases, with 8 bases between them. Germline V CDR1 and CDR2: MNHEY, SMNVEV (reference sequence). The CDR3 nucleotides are TGTGCCAGCATGGATCCGCAAGAGACCCAGTACTTC. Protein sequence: CASMDPQETQYF.

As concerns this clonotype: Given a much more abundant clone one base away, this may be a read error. The CDR3 DNA is TGTGCCTGCAGTTCCCTTTTCCACCCGGATTACAATGAGCAGTTCTTC. Its translation: CACSSLFHPDYNEQFF. The chain couples TRBV27 to TRBJ2-1; D is uncertain. The CDR3 consists of 16 residues. Germline V gives CDR1 MNHEY, CDR2 SMNVEV (reference sequence).

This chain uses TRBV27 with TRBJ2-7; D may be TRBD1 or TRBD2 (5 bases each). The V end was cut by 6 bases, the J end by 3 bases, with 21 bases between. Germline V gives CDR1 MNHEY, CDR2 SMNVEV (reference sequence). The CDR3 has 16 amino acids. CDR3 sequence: CASRQNWGLAHYEQYF. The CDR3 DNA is TGTGCCAGCAGACAGAATTGGGGGTTGGCCCACTACGAGCAGTACTTC.

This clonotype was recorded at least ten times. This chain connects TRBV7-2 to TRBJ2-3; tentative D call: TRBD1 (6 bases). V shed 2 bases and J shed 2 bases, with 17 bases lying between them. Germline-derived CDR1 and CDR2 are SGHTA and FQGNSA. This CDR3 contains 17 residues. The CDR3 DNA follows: TGTGCCAGCAGCTTATCCTGGGCAGGGGAAATCACAGATACGCAGTATTTT. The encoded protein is CASSLSWAGEITDTQYF.

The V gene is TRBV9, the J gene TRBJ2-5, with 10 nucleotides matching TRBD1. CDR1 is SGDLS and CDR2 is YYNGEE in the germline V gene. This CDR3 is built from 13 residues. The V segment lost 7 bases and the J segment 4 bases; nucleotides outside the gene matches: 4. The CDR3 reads CASCGDRGETQYF. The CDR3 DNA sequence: TGTGCCAGCTGCGGGGACAGGGGAGAGACCCAGTACTTC.

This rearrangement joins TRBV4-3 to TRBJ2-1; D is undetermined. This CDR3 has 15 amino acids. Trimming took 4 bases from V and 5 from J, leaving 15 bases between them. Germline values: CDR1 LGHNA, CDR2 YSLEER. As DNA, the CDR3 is TGCGCCAGCAGCCCTGGACCCCTAGGTGACAATGAGCAGTTCTTC. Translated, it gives CASSPGPLGDNEQFF.

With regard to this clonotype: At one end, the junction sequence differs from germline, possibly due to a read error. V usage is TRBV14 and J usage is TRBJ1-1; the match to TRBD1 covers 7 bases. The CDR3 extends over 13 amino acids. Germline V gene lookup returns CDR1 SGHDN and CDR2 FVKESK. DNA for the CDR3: TGTGCCAGCAGCCTAACGGGACAGCCTGAAGCTTTATTT. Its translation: CASSLTGQPEALF.

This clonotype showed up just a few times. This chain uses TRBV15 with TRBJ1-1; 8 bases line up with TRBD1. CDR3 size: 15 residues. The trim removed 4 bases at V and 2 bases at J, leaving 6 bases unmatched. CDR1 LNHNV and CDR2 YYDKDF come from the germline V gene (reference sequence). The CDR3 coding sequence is TGTGCCACCAGCACTACGACAGGGGTCAACACTGAAGCTTTCTTT. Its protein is CATSTTTGVNTEAFF.

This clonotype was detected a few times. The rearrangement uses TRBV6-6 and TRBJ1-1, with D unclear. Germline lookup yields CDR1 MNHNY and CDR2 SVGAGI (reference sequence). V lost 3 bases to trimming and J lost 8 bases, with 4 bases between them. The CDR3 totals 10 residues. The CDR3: CASSYLEAFF. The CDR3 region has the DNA TGTGCCAGCAGTTATCTGGAAGCTTTCTTT.

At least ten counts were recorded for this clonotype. CDR3 nucleotide sequence: TGTGCCAGCAGCCATGGGACTAGCGGGAGTTCAGATACGCAGTATTTT. Translation gives CASSHGTSGSSDTQYF. The chain has TRBV13 and TRBJ2-3; 14 bases line up with TRBD2. The CDR3 sequence is 16 residues long. The trim removed 5 bases at V and 4 bases at J, leaving 5 bases unmatched. Germline-derived CDR1 and CDR2 are PRHDT and FYEKMQ (reference sequence).

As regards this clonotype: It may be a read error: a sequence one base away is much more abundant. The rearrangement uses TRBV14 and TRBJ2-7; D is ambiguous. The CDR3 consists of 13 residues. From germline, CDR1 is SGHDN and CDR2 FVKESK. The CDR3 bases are TGTGCCGGCAGCCAAGTCGAGGATTACGAGCAGTACTTC. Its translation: CAGSQVEDYEQYF.

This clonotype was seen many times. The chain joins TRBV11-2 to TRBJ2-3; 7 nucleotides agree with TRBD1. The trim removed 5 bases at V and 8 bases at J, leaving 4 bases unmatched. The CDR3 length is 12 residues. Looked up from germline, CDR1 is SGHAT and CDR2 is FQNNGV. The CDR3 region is CASSQDRVTQYF. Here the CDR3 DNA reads TGTGCCAGCAGCCAAGACAGGGTTACGCAGTATTTT.

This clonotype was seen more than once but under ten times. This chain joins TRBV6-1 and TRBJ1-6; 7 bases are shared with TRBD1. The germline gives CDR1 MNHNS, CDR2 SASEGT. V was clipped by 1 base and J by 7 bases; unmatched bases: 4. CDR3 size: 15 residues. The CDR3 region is CASSEGTGPNSPLHF. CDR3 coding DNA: TGTGCCAGCAGTGAAGGGACAGGACCCAATTCACCCCTCCACTTT.

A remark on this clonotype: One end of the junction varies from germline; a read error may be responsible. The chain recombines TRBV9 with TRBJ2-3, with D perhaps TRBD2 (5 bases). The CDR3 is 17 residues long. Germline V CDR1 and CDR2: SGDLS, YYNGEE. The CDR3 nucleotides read TGTGCCAGCAGCGTGGAGCCTTCGGAGTCTAGCACAGATACGCTGTATTTT. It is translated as CASSVEPSESSTDTLYF.

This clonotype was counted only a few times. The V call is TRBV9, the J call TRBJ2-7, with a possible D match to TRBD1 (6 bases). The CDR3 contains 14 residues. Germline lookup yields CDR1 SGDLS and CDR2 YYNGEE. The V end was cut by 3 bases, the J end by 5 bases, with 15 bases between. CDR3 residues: CASSAGLGHHEQYF. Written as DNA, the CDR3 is TGTGCCAGCAGCGCCGGCCTGGGACACCACGAGCAGTACTTC.

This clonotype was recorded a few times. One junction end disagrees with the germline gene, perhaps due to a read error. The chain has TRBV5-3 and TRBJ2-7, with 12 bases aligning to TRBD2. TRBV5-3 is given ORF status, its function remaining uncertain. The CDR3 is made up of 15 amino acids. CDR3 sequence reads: CASSLATSGGHEQYF. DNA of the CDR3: TGTGCCAGCAGCTTGGCGACTAGCGGGGGCCACGAGCAGTACTTC.

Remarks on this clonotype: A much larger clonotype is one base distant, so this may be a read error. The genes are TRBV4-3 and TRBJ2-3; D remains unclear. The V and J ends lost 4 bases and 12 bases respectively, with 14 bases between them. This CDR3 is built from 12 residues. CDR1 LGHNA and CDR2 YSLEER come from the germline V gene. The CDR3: CASSRARTVQYF. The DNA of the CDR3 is TGCGCCAGCAGCCGGGCGAGGACGGTCCAGTATTTT.

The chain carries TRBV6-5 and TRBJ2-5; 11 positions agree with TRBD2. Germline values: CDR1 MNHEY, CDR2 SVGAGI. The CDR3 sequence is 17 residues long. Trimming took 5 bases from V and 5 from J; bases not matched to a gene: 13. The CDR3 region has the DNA TGTGCCAGCAGTCATCTTTATAGCGGGAGGGCTTGGGAGACCCAGTACTTC. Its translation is CASSHLYSGRAWETQYF.

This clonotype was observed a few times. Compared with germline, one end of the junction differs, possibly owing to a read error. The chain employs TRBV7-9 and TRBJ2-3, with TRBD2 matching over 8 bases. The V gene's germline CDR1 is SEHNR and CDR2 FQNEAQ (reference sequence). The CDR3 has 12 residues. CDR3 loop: CASVLAADTRYF. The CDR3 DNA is TGTGCCAGCGTACTAGCGGCAGATACGCGGTATTTT.

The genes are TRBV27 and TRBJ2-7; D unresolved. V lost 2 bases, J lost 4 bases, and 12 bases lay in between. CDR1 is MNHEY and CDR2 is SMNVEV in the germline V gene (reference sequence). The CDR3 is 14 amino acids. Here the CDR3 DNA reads TGTGCCAGCAGTTTACTCGGCCGGGTGTACGAGCAGTACTTC. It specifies CASSLLGRVYEQYF.